One TCR beta chain is described in this entry. This sample is part of a study of CD8 T cells in Susac syndrome. Random hexamers were used to reverse transcribe roughly 0.5 to 1 ug of RNA. One entry per CDR3 protein, called by TCRdb with MiXCR from the immunoSEQ multiplex PCR reads. The table lists roughly 200,000 distinct CDR3 sequences, 95% of them singletons. TEMRA cells were FACS-enriched, unlike CD8+ and CD4+ T cells, which were negatively isolated. The CDR3 consists of 14 residues. Looked up from germline, CDR1 is GTSNPN and CDR2 is SVGIG (reference sequence). Trimming took 0 bases from V and 5 from J, leaving 14 bases between them.

This rearrangement joins TRBV30 to TRBJ2-7; D tentatively fits TRBD1 or TRBD2 (6 bases each). The TCR was taken from a human donor with multiple sclerosis. The material sequenced was CD4+ T cells from PBMCs. Here the CDR3 reads CAWSVGGGPHEQYF. The CDR3 DNA sequence: TGTGCCTGGAGTGTAGGAGGGGGGCCCCACGAGCAGTACTTC.